The 32 T cell receptor beta chains below come from one sample, sequenced in a study of OX40 agonist ivuxolimab in advanced cancers. The data were produced by immunoSEQ multiplex PCR, yet TCRdb's version contains in-frame clones alone and is incomplete. The sample yields about 55,000 clones, around nine tenths seen once. The source was CD4+ or CD8+ T cells sorted from blood, collected in a trial of the OX40 agonist ivuxolimab. These receptors all come from an adult with an advanced solid tumor such as melanoma, head and neck, liver or kidney cancer.

The chain joins TRBV19 to TRBJ2-1; maybe TRBD1 (7 bases). The CDR3 consists of 16 residues. The germline V gene encodes CDR1 LNHDA and CDR2 SQIVND (reference sequence). V lost 1 base and J 6 bases, leaving 16 bases between the germline ends. DNA for the CDR3: TGTGCCAGTAGTATAGTCGGGGGACAGCAGGTCAATGAGCAGTTCTTC. Its protein is CASSIVGGQQVNEQFF.

Only a few counts were recorded for this clone. V gene TRBV28 combines with J gene TRBJ2-7; D is perhaps TRBD1 (6 bases). The CDR3 spans 14 residues. Looked up from germline, CDR1 is MDHEN and CDR2 is SYDVKM. The ends were cut back, 6 bases at V and 0 bases at J, with 12 bases in the middle. The CDR3 spells CASRLTGSSYEQYF. The CDR3 region has the DNA TGTGCCAGCAGGCTGACAGGTAGCTCCTACGAGCAGTACTTC.

The chain combines TRBV15 with TRBJ1-1, with 8 bases that match TRBD1. The trim removed 6 bases at V and 8 bases at J, leaving 14 bases unmatched. Germline-derived CDR1 and CDR2 are LNHNV and YYDKDF (reference sequence). This CDR3 has 15 amino acids. CDR3 protein: CATRREAGGQLEAFF. The CDR3 DNA reads as TGTGCCACCAGGCGGGAGGCAGGGGGCCAGTTAGAAGCTTTCTTT.

The CDR3 coding sequence is TGTGCCACCAGCAGAGATAGGAGGGACCAGCCCCAGCATTTT. Translated: CATSRDRRDQPQHF. The rearrangement uses TRBV15 and TRBJ1-5; TRBD1 is a possible D gene (5 bases). The V and J ends lost 0 bases and 7 bases respectively, with 10 bases between them. The CDR3 is made up of 14 amino acids. Per germline, CDR1 LNHNV and CDR2 YYDKDF (reference sequence).

The chain joins TRBV21-1 to TRBJ2-3; TRBD2, as called in the table, went unchecked against the DNA. TRBV21-1 is flagged as a pseudogene. CDR3 length: 18 residues. In DNA, the CDR3 is TGTGCCAGCAGCAAAGAGGTTGGCGGGAGGTTTAGCACAGATACGCAGTATTTT. It encodes CASSKEVGGRFSTDTQYF.

V is TRBV9 and J is TRBJ2-7; D gene uncertain. The CDR3 extends over 14 amino acids. Trimming took off 0 bases at V and 2 bases at J, with 9 bases between the two ends. CDR1 is SGDLS and CDR2 is YYNGEE in the germline V gene. DNA of the CDR3: TGTGCCAGCAGCGTAGGTTCTTCCCCCTACGAGCAGTACTTC. Amino acids: CASSVGSSPYEQYF.

The J gene is TRBJ2-7, the V gene TRBV6-6; 8 nucleotides line up with TRBD2. Germline CDR1 reads MNHNY; CDR2 reads SVGAGI (reference sequence). The CDR3 has 13 amino acids. Losses at the gene ends were 5 bases for V and 7 bases for J; bases not matched to a gene: 7. CDR3 bases: TGTGCCAGCAGTCGAAGCGGGAGCGGGGAGCAGTACTTC. This translates into CASSRSGSGEQYF.

The chain uses TRBV29-1 and TRBJ1-2, with D possibly matching TRBD1 (6 bases). Trimming took off 5 bases at V and 8 bases at J, with 18 bases between the two ends. There are 13 residues in the CDR3. From germline, CDR1 is SQVTM and CDR2 ANQGSEA. CDR3 coding DNA: TGCAGCGTTCGGGACACCGGTAATGAGGGCTACACCTTC. The encoded protein is CSVRDTGNEGYTF.

The chain couples TRBV28 to TRBJ2-3; 7 positions agree with TRBD2. This CDR3 spans 15 amino acids. Trimming took 5 bases from V and 0 from J; bases not matched to a gene: 5. The germline CDR1 and CDR2 sequences are MDHEN and SYDVKM. The CDR3 DNA sequence: TGTGCCAGCAGTGGCGGGAGCGCTAGCACAGATACGCAGTATTTT. Protein sequence: CASSGGSASTDTQYF.

V is TRBV7-9 and J is TRBJ2-2; 8 bases line up with TRBD1. Germline trimming cut 6 bases from V and 2 bases from J; bases unmatched to any gene: 5. CDR3 size: 15 residues. CDR1 SEHNR and CDR2 FQNEAQ come from the germline V gene (reference sequence). In DNA, the CDR3 is TGTGCCAGCAGATCCGGGACAGGTAACACCGGGGAGCTGTTTTTT. This translates into CASRSGTGNTGELFF.

V and J are TRBV5-1 and TRBJ2-5, with unresolved D. V lost 0 bases and J lost 5, with 5 bases in between. The CDR3 contains 12 residues. CDR1 is SGHRS and CDR2 is YFSETQ in the germline V gene. CDR3 DNA sequence: TGCGCCAGCAGCTTGGCTATGGAGACCCAGTACTTC. This encodes CASSLAMETQYF. Full variable domain (remainder filled in from reference TRBV5-1 and TRBJ2-5): KAGVTQTPRYLIKTRGQQVTLSCSPISGHRSVSWYQQTPGQGLQFLFEYFSETQRNKGNFPGRFSGRQFSNSRSEMNVSTLELGDSALYLCASSLAMETQYFGPGTRLLVL.

The chain recombines TRBV9 with TRBJ1-2, with TRBD1 matching 7 bases. Germline V gene lookup returns CDR1 SGDLS and CDR2 YYNGEE. The CDR3 length is 15 residues. With 4 bases clipped from V and 6 bases from J, the junction kept 12 bases outside the gene matches. CDR3 nucleotides: TGTGCCAGCAGCCCAGCTGCGACAGGGCTTAATGGCTACACCTTC. It specifies CASSPAATGLNGYTF.

The V and J genes are TRBV4-1 and TRBJ2-7, with 15 bases identical to TRBD2. CDR1 and CDR2 (germline): MGHRA, YSYEKL. The CDR3 extends over 16 amino acids. J lost 4 bases, V lost 5 bases, and 6 bases had no gene match. The CDR3: CASSISGTSGRYEQYF. The CDR3 DNA reads TGCGCCAGCAGCATTTCCGGGACTAGCGGGAGGTACGAGCAGTACTTC.

The chain's CDR3 is CSVLMGTGAYGYTF. In DNA, the CDR3 is TGCAGCGTTTTAATGGGGACAGGGGCCTATGGCTACACCTTC. The chain recombines TRBV29-1 with TRBJ1-2, with 10 bases lining up with TRBD1. The CDR3 is 14 amino acids. The J segment lost 4 bases and the V segment lost 5 bases, leaving 7 bases of the junction unmatched. Per germline, CDR1 SQVTM and CDR2 ANQGSEA. Combining the CDR3 with reference TRBV29-1 and TRBJ1-2 gives the whole variable domain SAVISQKPSRDICQRGTSLTIQCQVDSQVTMMFWYRQQPGQSLTLIATANQGSEATYESGFVIDKFPISRPNLTFSTLTVSNMSPEDSSIYLCSVLMGTGAYGYTFGSGTRLTVV.

A note on this clone: Other DNA sequences within the sample encode an identical CDR3. The rearrangement uses TRBV5-1 and TRBJ1-2, with D unclear. The CDR3 has 18 residues. V lost 0 bases to trimming and J lost 0 bases, with 18 bases between them. The germline V gene encodes CDR1 SGHRS and CDR2 YFSETQ. As DNA, the CDR3 is TGCGCCAGCAGCTTGGACGGCTTCGGGAGCCTCACTAACTATGGCTACACCTTC. It encodes CASSLDGFGSLTNYGYTF.

The chain has TRBV5-1 and TRBJ1-1; the D gene is possibly TRBD1 (5 bases). CDR1 and CDR2 (germline): SGHRS, YFSETQ. Trimming left V 4 bases short and J 4 bases short, with 20 bases between. The length of the CDR3 is 16 residues. The CDR3 sequence is CASSDISTAGVTEAFF. The CDR3 coding sequence is TGCGCCAGCAGCGACATCTCGACAGCAGGAGTCACTGAAGCTTTCTTT.

V usage is TRBV6-1 and J usage is TRBJ2-3; D possibly corresponds to TRBD1 (6 bases). Germline-derived CDR1 and CDR2 are MNHNS and SASEGT. V was trimmed by 0 bases and J by 3 bases, leaving 16 bases between them. The CDR3 contains 17 residues. As DNA, the CDR3 is TGTGCCAGCAGTGAAGCGATTGGGGGCTTTTCGACAGATACGCAGTATTTT. Encoded protein: CASSEAIGGFSTDTQYF.

The genes are TRBV2 and TRBJ1-1; D is perhaps TRBD1 (6 bases). V shed 6 bases and J shed 2 bases, with 13 bases lying between them. The CDR3 has 14 residues. Germline assignment: CDR1 SNHLY and CDR2 FYNNEI. The CDR3 region has the DNA TGTGCCAGCAGACCTGACAGGATTAACACTGAAGCTTTCTTT. It specifies CASRPDRINTEAFF.

This clone was seen only once. V is TRBV11-2 and J is TRBJ2-5; 11 bases match TRBD2. The CDR3 is 18 residues long. Germline trimming cut 1 base from V and 4 bases from J; bases unmatched to any gene: 11. CDR1 SGHAT and CDR2 FQNNGV come from the germline V gene. The CDR3 sequence is CASSLVSVPSGRRETQYF. The CDR3, as DNA: TGTGCCAGCAGCTTAGTCTCGGTTCCTAGCGGGAGGAGAGAGACCCAGTACTTC.

The V gene is TRBV7-6, the J gene TRBJ1-4; the D gene is possibly TRBD1 (5 bases). There are 15 residues in the CDR3. The V gene lost 4 bases and the J gene lost 5 bases, with 14 bases spanning the gap. CDR1 is SGHVS, CDR2 FNYEAQ, per germline. CDR3 DNA: TGTGCCAGCAGCTCCGCCTTGGGGCACAATGAAAAACTGTTTTTT. As protein: CASSSALGHNEKLFF.

The CDR3 DNA follows: TGTGCCTGTCGTCGGATAATTTACAATGAAAAACTGTTTTTT. Protein: CACRRIIYNEKLFF. The chain uses TRBV30 and TRBJ1-4; D is uncertain. The CDR3 extends over 14 amino acids. V lost 6 bases and J lost 5, with 16 bases in between. Germline V CDR1 and CDR2: GTSNPN, SVGIG (reference sequence).

The chain employs TRBV5-6 and TRBJ2-5, with D perhaps TRBD1 (6 bases). The germline V gene has CDR1 SGHDT and CDR2 YYEEEE. There are 12 residues in the CDR3. V dropped 4 bases and J dropped 5 bases, with 9 bases sitting between them. CDR3 amino acids: CASSEQGETQYF. CDR3 in DNA: TGTGCCAGCAGCGAACAGGGTGAGACCCAGTACTTC. Supplemented by reference TRBV5-6 and TRBJ2-5, the full variable domain reads DAGVTQSPTHLIKTRGQQVTLRCSPKSGHDTVSWYQQALGQGPQFIFQYYEEEERQRGNFPDRFSGHQFPNYSSELNVNALLLGDSALYLCASSEQGETQYFGPGTRLLVL.

The chain carries TRBV13 and TRBJ2-1; TRBD2 agrees at 10 bases. Germline CDR1 PRHDT, CDR2 FYEKMQ (reference sequence). V shed 5 bases and J 6 bases; nucleotides not matched to a gene: 7. This CDR3 contains 15 residues. CDR3 DNA: TGTGCCAGCAGCCCTGAAGGACTAGCGGTCAATGAGCAGTTCTTC. Encoded protein: CASSPEGLAVNEQFF.

This chain connects TRBV5-1 to TRBJ2-2; unclear D gene. The CDR3 runs to 14 residues. V lost 4 bases, J lost 0 bases, and 7 bases lay in between. Germline values: CDR1 SGHRS, CDR2 YFSETQ. The CDR3 reads CASSPGTNTGELFF. The CDR3 DNA sequence: TGCGCCAGCAGCCCCGGCACGAACACCGGGGAGCTGTTTTTT.

The chain recombines TRBV5-6 with TRBJ2-3; tentatively, D is TRBD2 (5 bases). Deletions cut 5 bases from V and 2 bases from J, with 9 bases between. The germline V gene encodes CDR1 SGHDT and CDR2 YYEEEE. The CDR3 is 13 amino acids. The CDR3: CASRPDYTDTQYF. DNA of the CDR3: TGTGCCAGCAGGCCCGACTACACAGATACGCAGTATTTT.

The chain couples TRBV29-1 to TRBJ2-7; either TRBD1 or TRBD2 may fit D (5 bases each). This CDR3 is 13 amino acids long. Germline CDR1 and CDR2: SQVTM and ANQGSEA. V dropped 8 bases and J dropped 3 bases, with 17 bases sitting between them. The CDR3 DNA sequence: TGCAGCATTTGGGACGGAAGCGTCTACGAGCAGTACTTC. Protein sequence: CSIWDGSVYEQYF.

The rearrangement joins TRBV5-1 to TRBJ2-6, with 7 nucleotides matching TRBD2. J gave up 1 base and V 3 bases, and 7 bases lay outside the gene matches. Germline V lookup: CDR1 SGHRS, CDR2 YFSETQ. This CDR3 is 17 amino acids long. CDR3 region: CASSYGLEASGANVLTF. The CDR3 nucleotides read TGCGCCAGCAGCTACGGACTAGAAGCTTCTGGGGCCAACGTCCTGACTTTC. Based on the CDR3 plus reference TRBV5-1 and TRBJ2-6, the full variable domain is KAGVTQTPRYLIKTRGQQVTLSCSPISGHRSVSWYQQTPGQGLQFLFEYFSETQRNKGNFPGRFSGRQFSNSRSEMNVSTLELGDSALYLCASSYGLEASGANVLTFGAGSRLTVL.

The rearrangement uses TRBV27 and TRBJ2-1; 12 bases are a match to TRBD2. The CDR3 length is 16 residues. Per the germline V gene, CDR1 is MNHEY and CDR2 is SMNVEV (reference sequence). The trim removed 3 bases at V and 6 bases at J, leaving 6 bases unmatched. DNA of the CDR3: TGTGCCAGCAGTTTCAGTGGACTAGCGGGGATCAATGAGCAGTTCTTC. Protein sequence: CASSFSGLAGINEQFF.

This clone was seen once. DNA of the CDR3: TGCGCCAGCAGCTTGGCCTGGGCAGACTATGGCTACACCTTC. Encoded protein: CASSLAWADYGYTF. The V call is TRBV5-1, the J call TRBJ1-2, with D unclear. Germline V CDR1 and CDR2: SGHRS, YFSETQ. Trimming shortened V by 0 bases and J by 3 bases, and 9 bases separated the two germline ends. The CDR3 has 14 amino acids. The variable domain in full, completed from reference TRBV5-1 and TRBJ1-2, reads KAGVTQTPRYLIKTRGQQVTLSCSPISGHRSVSWYQQTPGQGLQFLFEYFSETQRNKGNFPGRFSGRQFSNSRSEMNVSTLELGDSALYLCASSLAWADYGYTFGSGTRLTVV.

The chain joins TRBV5-3 to TRBJ2-1, with D perhaps matching TRBD1 (5 bases). TRBV5-3 is marked as an open reading frame, function uncertain. Trimming shortened V by 0 bases and J by 10 bases, and 17 bases separated the two germline ends. The CDR3 is 15 residues long. CDR3 in amino acids: CARSLGQAGLMEQFF. The CDR3 DNA sequence: TGTGCCAGAAGCTTGGGCCAGGCAGGGCTAATGGAGCAGTTCTTC.

The chain has TRBV6-6 and TRBJ2-1; no definite D call. Trimming stripped 1 base from V and 10 bases from J, with 14 bases between. Germline values: CDR1 MNHNY, CDR2 SVGAGI (reference sequence). The CDR3 has 14 amino acids. CDR3 coding DNA: TGTGCCAGCAGTTACTTTCGTCAAACAATGGAGCAGTTCTTC. Residues: CASSYFRQTMEQFF.

The chain links TRBV15 to TRBJ1-1, with 8 bases fitting TRBD1. CDR3 length: 15 residues. Germline loops: CDR1 LNHNV, CDR2 YYDKDF (reference sequence). Unmatched junction bases numbered 7, after V lost 1 base and J lost 6 bases. The DNA for the CDR3 is TGTGCCACCAGCAGAGGTGAGTCAGGGGGCTCTGAAGCTTTCTTT. It codes for CATSRGESGGSEAFF.